This T cell receptor beta chain emerged from a study of CD8+ T cells in alopecia areata. Isolated RNA was reverse transcribed into cDNA used as the sequencing template. Assay: immunoSEQ multiplex PCR; the TCRdb copy retains only in-frame clones and omits some. This sample has some 120,000 clones, with 58% found just once. CDR1 SGHRS and CDR2 YFSETQ come from the germline V gene. This CDR3 is 15 amino acids long. The V end lost 5 bases, the J end lost 4 bases, and 16 bases lay between the germline ends. This sequence was found in a human donor with alopecia areata. This specimen consisted of CD4+ T cells sorted from blood, obtained at week 0. J is TRBJ1-5 and V is TRBV5-1; D perhaps matches TRBD1 (5 bases). CDR3 coding DNA: TGCGCCAGCAGTAGATCCGGGGACCCGAATCAGCCCCAGCATTTT. Protein product: CASSRSGDPNQPQHF.